This T cell receptor beta chain originates from a study of blood T cell repertoires in COVID-19. About the study: The cDNA or gDNA used as material had been derived from T cells, B-cell-depleted T cells, or PBMCs.

Original handling: Cell counts per sample came from amplifying reference gene primers. Using immunoSEQ multiplex PCR, the repertoire was profiled, and TCRdb retains in-frame clones only, with some absent. D and trimming come from the DNA, and the V and J calls and clone size come from that table. The sample yields roughly 120,000 clones, 90% to 95% seen once. The ends were cut back, 6 bases at V and 5 bases at J, with 13 bases in the middle. This CDR3 region has 13 residues. This clonotype originated in a man aged 45-60 years with COVID-19, enrolled during active disease. The specimen sequenced was peripheral blood. This chain connects TRBV12-3 or TRBV12-4 to TRBJ2-5; the D gene is possibly TRBD1 (6 bases). The CDR3 sequence is CASRRQARETQYF. For the CDR3, the DNA is TGTGCCAGCAGGAGACAGGCCCGGGAGACCCAGTACTTC.